What follows is one T cell receptor (beta chain) and its context. The specificity of this receptor is unknown. It has no much larger one-base neighbor in the sample; base qualities were not kept. This sample was included in a study of T cells in Graves' hyperthyroidism and ophthalmopathy (dated by TCRdb to between 2018 and 2021). The study in broad terms: Peripheral blood was collected at initial diagnosis, before any treatment. TCR Vbeta CDR3 sequencing of 135 peripheral blood samples (more than 40 ophthalmopathy, over 70 hyperthyroidism and some 17 progressor patients) is reported in the paper. To identify distinguishing TCR V-J signatures, a discovery cohort of around 100 patients was used, comprising 43 with Graves' ophthalmopathy and about 59 with stable Graves' hyperthyroidism. Prospective prediction of ophthalmopathy was tested in an independent validation cohort of 18 to 20 hyperthyroidism patients and 17 patients who later progressed to ophthalmopathy. Thyroid tissue and blood T-cell repertoires from roughly six Graves' hyperthyroidism patients were also compared in the study. Once sampling was done, hyperthyroidism patients were given methimazole at a starting dose of 30 mg daily, whereas ophthalmopathy patients were given high-dose intravenous methylprednisolone. The approximately 100 discovery patients were randomly split 7:3 into training and test sets.

What the research found in general, with its limitations: In validation, the model predicted progression to ophthalmopathy a median of 6.5 months before onset, with roughly 70% sensitivity and just under 75% specificity. Blood samples also contained most of the expanded thyroid clonotypes (frequency above 0.001), which suggests that blood repertoires may reflect thyroid immune responses. A 13 V-J signature model separated ophthalmopathy from stable hyperthyroidism, with about 88% sensitivity and around 84% specificity in cross-validation and 80%/75% in testing. No statistical method was used to set the sample size in advance, and investigators knew the group allocation.

The junction carries 19 bases between V and J, which are trimmed by 6 bases and 8 bases respectively. The CDR3 spans 14 residues, from the cysteine through the phenylalanine. Kept here is only the CDR3 DNA, which spans 42 bases and is read in frame from base 1. The germline V gene (reference sequence) supplies CDR1 DFQATT and CDR2 SNEGSKA. Stable Graves' hyperthyroidism was defined as no progression to ophthalmopathy during 18 months of follow-up. Hyperthyroidism patients were aged 18 to 65 years and newly diagnosed, with disease duration of less than 2 months. Exclusion was applied to patients with uncontrolled infections, other autoimmune diseases, pregnancy or lactation. Diagnoses were established on the basis of clinical symptoms, serum thyroxine and TRAb, thyroid ultrasound, and orbital computed tomography. PBMCs were separated from 10 ml of fresh peripheral blood using Ficoll-Paque density gradient centrifugation. Total RNA was extracted using Trizol reagent, and RNA quality was assessed on an Agilent 2100 Bioanalyzer.

Amplification of TCR beta CDR3 regions was carried out from RNA transcripts. A first-round RT-PCR of the TCR CDR3 used the HTBI primer set with the Qiagen OneStep RT-PCR kit. A second multiplex PCR round built the libraries, followed by size selection and purification. Sequencing of the libraries was done on an Illumina HiSeq2000 using paired-end 100 bp reads. For the original study's pipeline: SOAPnuke was used to process the raw data, with reads discarded if the reads contained adapters or uncalled bases, had a mean Phred below 15, or lacked an exact constant-primer or identifier match. High-quality paired reads were merged with COPE v1.2.5, and unique nucleotide sequences were defined as clonotypes. Clonotypes were aligned to IMGT TRBV, TRBD and TRBJ reference segments using MiTCR v1.1. Analysis was restricted to V-J combinations with a frequency above 0.0001, which covered just over 98% of repertoires. The TCS score was defined as the ratio of F50 (clonal expansion) to E x V (chaos), calculated using BLOSUM62-based TCRdist between CDR3 peptides within each V-J. Welch's t-statistics and random forest reduced roughly 500 V-J features to roughly 13, which were used in a naive Bayes classifier (R e1071). TCRdb reran the public reads through fastp at Q25 and MiXCR, keeping productive beta chains. Identical CDR3 protein sequences are pooled into one entry, listed with their most common genes and DNA. The V and J calls were determined by TCRdb, not by the authors. The sample yields 350,000 to 500,000 distinct CDR3 sequences; approximately 13% were counted once. 5% to 6% of the sample comes from the top ten.

The receptor chain draws on TRBV20-1 and TRBJ2-2, with the D call perhaps TRBD1 or TRBD2, as 5 bases match in each case. Sequencing used blood. The source is a woman between 18 and 30 years old with Graves' hyperthyroidism. The CDR3 region: CSASPGTRGGELFF. The DNA sequence is given as TGCAGTGCCAGCCCCGGGACGCGAGGAGGGGAGCTGTTTTTT.